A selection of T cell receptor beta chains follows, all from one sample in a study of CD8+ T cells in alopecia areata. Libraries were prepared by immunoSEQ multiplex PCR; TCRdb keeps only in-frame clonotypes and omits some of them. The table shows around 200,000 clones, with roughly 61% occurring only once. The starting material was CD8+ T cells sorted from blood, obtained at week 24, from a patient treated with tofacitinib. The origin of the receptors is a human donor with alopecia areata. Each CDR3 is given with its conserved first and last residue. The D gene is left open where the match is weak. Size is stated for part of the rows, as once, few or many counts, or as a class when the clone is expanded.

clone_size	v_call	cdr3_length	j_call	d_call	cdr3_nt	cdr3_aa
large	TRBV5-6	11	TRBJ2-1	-	TGTGCCAGCAGCGACCCGAGAAGCAAGCTCTTC	CASSDPRSKLF
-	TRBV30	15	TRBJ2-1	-	TGTGCCTGGAGCGGGATCAGGGTCTCCTACAATGAGCAGTTCTTC	CAWSGIRVSYNEQFF
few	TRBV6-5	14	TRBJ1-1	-	TGTGCCAGCAGTTACTGGACAGACCGCACTGAAGCTTTCTTT	CASSYWTDRTEAFF
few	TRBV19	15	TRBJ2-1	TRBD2	TGTGCCAGTAGTTGGAGCGGGAGCTCCTACAATGAGCAGTTCTTC	CASSWSGSSYNEQFF
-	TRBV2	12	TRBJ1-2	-	TGTGCCAGCAGGAACAGCGGCTATGGCTACACCTTC	CASRNSGYGYTF
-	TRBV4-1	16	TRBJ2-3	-	TGCGCCAGCAGCCAAAAGCCGGGACCCAGCACAGATACGCAGTATTTT	CASSQKPGPSTDTQYF
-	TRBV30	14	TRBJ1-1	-	TGTGCCTGGAGTGTACGGTCGTACGGCACTGAAGCTTTCTTT	CAWSVRSYGTEAFF
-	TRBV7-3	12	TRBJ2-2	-	TGTGCCAGCAAAGGGGACACCGGGGAGCTGTTTTTT	CASKGDTGELFF
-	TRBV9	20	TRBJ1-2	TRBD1	TGTGCCAGCAGCGTAGCGGGGGGGGCACAGGGGTCCATGGTTGGCTATGGCTACACCTTC	CASSVAGGAQGSMVGYGYTF
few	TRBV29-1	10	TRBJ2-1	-	TGCAGCGTTCTGGGCGCTGAGCAGTTCTTC	CSVLGAEQFF
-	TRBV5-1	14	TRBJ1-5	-	TGCGCCAGCAGCCCGGCGGTAGGCAATCAGCCCCAGCATTTT	CASSPAVGNQPQHF
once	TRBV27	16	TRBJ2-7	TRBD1	TGTGCCAGCAGTCTAAACAATGGGCGGGACAGGGGACAGCAGTACTTC	CASSLNNGRDRGQQYF
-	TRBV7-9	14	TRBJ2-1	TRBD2	TGTGCCAGCAGGCCCGGGACTAGGGCGGTTGAGCAGTTCTTC	CASRPGTRAVEQFF